A single T cell receptor beta chain is shown here with its context. What it binds is unknown. These data originate in a study of T cells in tuberculosis. Sequencing was performed with immunoSEQ multiplex PCR; in TCRdb, only in-frame clones are kept and a portion is missing. Here the sample spans 35,000 to 40,000 clones, 85% to 95% being singletons. Germline loops: CDR1 MNHEY, CDR2 SVGAGI. V was clipped by 4 bases and J by 4 bases, with 14 bases between them. There are 16 residues in the CDR3. Overall study findings and caveats: Smaller alpha distances in active tuberculosis partly reflected shorter CDR3-alpha lengths.

The sequenced material came from PBMCs. The sequence was collected from a donor aged 10 to 29 with latent tuberculosis or without tuberculosis infection. Some clones in this sample may be carry-over from other donors' samples. The chain has TRBV6-5 and TRBJ2-6; a weak D match, TRBD1 (6 bases). The CDR3 protein is CASSSFRDNGANVLTF. CDR3 coding DNA: TGTGCCAGCAGTTCGTTTCGGGACAACGGGGCCAACGTCCTGACTTTC.